The following is a T cell receptor (beta chain) sequence with its context. Its antigen is undetermined. The CDR3 is 13 residues long. Germline V CDR1 and CDR2: SGHTA, FQGNSA. V was trimmed by 5 bases and J by 3 bases, leaving 9 bases between them. Time point indicated: pre-sensitization, week 0. Stated treatment: therapeutic diphenylcyclopropenone sensitization with weekly scalp DPC. This sample was included in a study of human T cells and chemical hapten exposure. Points from the study as a whole: Expanded TCRs created a significantly greater count of big CDR3 similarity clusters than controls did. With patch test score, the counts of PT1 expanded TCRs showed a positive correlation. No change in TCRs above 1 in 1000 frequency was produced by DPC sensitization.

TCRdb reprocessed the RACE reads via MiXCR and lists one record per CDR3 protein. The table has around 300,000 distinct CDR3 sequences, 4.5% to 7% seen once. This TCR came from a woman between 18 and 29 years old with alopecia areata. Some clones in this sample may be carry-over from other donors' samples. The rearrangement links TRBV7-2 to TRBJ2-3; D unclear. The sequencing here drew on whole blood, taken in connection with sensitization to the hapten diphenylcyclopropenone (DPC). The CDR3 here is CASSPIPTDTQYF. The CDR3 nucleotides are TGTGCCAGCAGCCCAATTCCGACAGATACGCAGTATTTT.